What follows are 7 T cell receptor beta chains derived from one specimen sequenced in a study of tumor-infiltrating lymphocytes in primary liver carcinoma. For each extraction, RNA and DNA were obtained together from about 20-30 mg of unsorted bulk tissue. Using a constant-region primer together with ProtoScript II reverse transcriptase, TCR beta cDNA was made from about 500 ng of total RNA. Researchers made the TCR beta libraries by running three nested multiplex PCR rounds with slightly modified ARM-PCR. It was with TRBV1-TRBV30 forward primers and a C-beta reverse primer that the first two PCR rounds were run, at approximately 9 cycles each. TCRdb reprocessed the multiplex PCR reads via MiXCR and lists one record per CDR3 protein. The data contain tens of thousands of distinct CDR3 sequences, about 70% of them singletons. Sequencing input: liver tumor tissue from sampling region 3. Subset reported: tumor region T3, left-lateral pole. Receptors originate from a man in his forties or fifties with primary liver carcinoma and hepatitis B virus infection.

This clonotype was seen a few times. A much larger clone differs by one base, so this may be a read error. This CDR3 is CAGSNPSGSGDEQYF. The DNA for the CDR3 is TGTGCCGGCAGCAATCCTAGCGGGAGCGGCGACGAGCAGTACTTC. The chain employs TRBV5-4 and TRBJ2-7; 10 bases match TRBD2. Germline CDR1 and CDR2: SGHNT and YYREEE (reference sequence). The CDR3 has 15 amino acids.

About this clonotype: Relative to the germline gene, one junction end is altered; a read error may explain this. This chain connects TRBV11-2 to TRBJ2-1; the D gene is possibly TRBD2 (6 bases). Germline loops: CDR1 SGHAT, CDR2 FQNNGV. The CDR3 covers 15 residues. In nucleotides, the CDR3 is TGTGCCAACAGCTTAATGGCTAGCGACTACATTGAGCAGTTCTTC. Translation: CANSLMASDYIEQFF.

The CDR3 sequence: CAWSLQGWDCDYTF. The CDR3 region has the DNA TGTGCCTGGAGCCTACAGGGTTGGGACTGTGACTACACCTTC. This chain connects TRBV30 to TRBJ1-2, with D maybe TRBD1 (6 bases). With 3 bases removed from V and 10 bases from J, the gap between germline ends came to 21 bases. Germline CDR1 reads GTSNPN; CDR2 reads SVGIG (reference sequence). This CDR3 has 14 amino acids.

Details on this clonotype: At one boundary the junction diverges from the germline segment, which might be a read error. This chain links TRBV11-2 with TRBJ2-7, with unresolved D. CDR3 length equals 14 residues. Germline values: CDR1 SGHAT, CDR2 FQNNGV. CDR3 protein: CAGSLIDTAYEQYF. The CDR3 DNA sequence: TGTGCCGGCAGCTTAATTGACACTGCCTACGAGCAATACTTC.

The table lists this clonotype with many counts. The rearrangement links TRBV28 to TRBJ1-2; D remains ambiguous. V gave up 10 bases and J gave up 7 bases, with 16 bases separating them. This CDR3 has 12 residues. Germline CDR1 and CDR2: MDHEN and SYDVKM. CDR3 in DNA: TGTGCCATCCCCCTAGATTCAGGTGGCTACACCTTC. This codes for CAIPLDSGGYTF.

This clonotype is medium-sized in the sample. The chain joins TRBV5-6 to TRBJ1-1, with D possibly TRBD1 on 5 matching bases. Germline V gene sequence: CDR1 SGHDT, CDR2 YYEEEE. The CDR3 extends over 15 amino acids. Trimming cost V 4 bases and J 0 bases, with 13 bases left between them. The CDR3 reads CASSGGDGMNTEAFF. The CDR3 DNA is TGTGCCAGCAGCGGAGGGGACGGAATGAACACTGAAGCTTTCTTT.

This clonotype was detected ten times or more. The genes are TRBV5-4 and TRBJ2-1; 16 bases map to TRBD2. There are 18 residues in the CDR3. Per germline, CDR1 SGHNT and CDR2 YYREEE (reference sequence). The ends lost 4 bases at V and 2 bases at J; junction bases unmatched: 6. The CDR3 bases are TGTGCCAGCAGCGCGGGACTAGCGGGAGGGACCCCCTACAATGAGCAGTTCTTC. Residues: CASSAGLAGGTPYNEQFF. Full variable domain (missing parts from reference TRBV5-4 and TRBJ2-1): ETGVTQSPTHLIKTRGQQVTLRCSSQSGHNTVSWYQQALGQGPQFIFQYYREEENGRGNFPPRFSGLQFPNYSSELNVNALELDDSALYLCASSAGLAGGTPYNEQFFGPGTRLTVL.